Listed here are 7 T cell receptor beta chains from one sample, sequenced in a study of cytomegalovirus exposure and HLA in healthy donors. Amplification used 60 Vbeta primers and 13 Jbeta primers. Measured with immunoSEQ multiplex PCR; TCRdb has only the in-frame clones, and not every one. Seen here are some 71,000 clones, approximately 74% observed once, and the top ten hold 22%. Source material: PBMCs. The source is a woman in her 30s in good health and CMV-seropositive.

The chain has TRBV5-1 and TRBJ1-2, with 7 bases that match TRBD1. J gave up 6 bases and V 1 base, and 15 bases lay outside the gene matches. CDR1 SGHRS and CDR2 YFSETQ come from the germline V gene. The CDR3 runs to 17 residues. CDR3 nucleotides: TGCGCCAGCAGCTTGAGCCATCTCCAGGGGGAATCCGATGGCTACACCTTC. It encodes CASSLSHLQGESDGYTF.

The gene calls are TRBV25-1 and TRBJ2-7, with D perhaps matching TRBD2 (5 bases). Germline assignment: CDR1 MGHDK and CDR2 SYGVNS. This CDR3 has 14 residues. Trimming took 2 bases from V and 8 from J, leaving 16 bases between them. The CDR3 region is CASSERGKLPQQYF. The DNA of the CDR3 is TGTGCCAGCAGTGAAAGAGGGAAGTTACCCCAGCAGTACTTC.

This clone occurred once. The rearrangement joins TRBV29-1 to TRBJ1-1, with 8 bases lining up with TRBD1. CDR1 is SQVTM, CDR2 ANQGSEA, per germline. CDR3 length: 17 amino acids. With V trimmed by 6 bases and J by 1 base, 16 bases remained unmatched. The chain's CDR3 is CSVGGRPGQGTNTEAFF. CDR3 bases: TGCAGCGTGGGGGGCCGACCTGGACAGGGAACGAACACTGAAGCTTTCTTT. The full variable domain, with the rest looked up from reference TRBV29-1 and TRBJ1-1, is SAVISQKPSRDICQRGTSLTIQCQVDSQVTMMFWYRQQPGQSLTLIATANQGSEATYESGFVIDKFPISRPNLTFSTLTVSNMSPEDSSIYLCSVGGRPGQGTNTEAFFGQGTRLTVV.

This clone was seen once. J is TRBJ1-4 and V is TRBV28; perhaps TRBD1 as D (5 bases). The CDR3 length is 15 residues. Germline CDR1 is MDHEN and CDR2 is SYDVKM. V shed 1 base and J shed 5 bases, with 11 bases lying between them. The CDR3 here is CASSLFGGGNEKLFF. As DNA, the CDR3 is TGTGCCAGCAGTTTATTTGGGGGAGGGAATGAAAAACTGTTTTTT.

This chain uses TRBV6-5 with TRBJ2-1, with D maybe TRBD2 (5 bases). The CDR3 has 11 residues. The germline V and J ends were trimmed by 8 bases and 7 bases, with 9 bases remaining between them. Germline V CDR1 and CDR2: MNHEY, SVGAGI. The CDR3 DNA follows: TGTGCCAGCGGAGGATATAATGAGCAGTTCTTC. Its translation: CASGGYNEQFF.

CDR3 nucleotide sequence: TGCGCCAGCAGCTTGGCAGGGGATACGCAGTATTTT. Translated: CASSLAGDTQYF. This sequence joins TRBV5-1 and TRBJ2-3, with a tentative D call TRBD1 (5 bases). Per germline, CDR1 SGHRS and CDR2 YFSETQ. CDR3 length: 12 residues. The ends were cut back, 0 bases at V and 6 bases at J, with 5 bases in the middle.

The CDR3 region is CASSSGLPTQYF. CDR3 sequence (DNA): TGTGCCAGCAGCTCGGGACTCCCAACGCAGTATTTT. The chain uses TRBV5-6 and TRBJ2-3; tentatively, D is TRBD2 (6 bases). Per germline, CDR1 SGHDT and CDR2 YYEEEE. The length of the CDR3 is 12 residues. Trimming stripped 3 bases from V and 9 bases from J, with 11 bases between.